The subject of this entry is one T cell receptor beta chain. The antigen is not known. The data stem from a study of naive and memory T cell subsets. Study results and limitations: RNA-based TCR counts may shift with T cell activation and differentiation.

Both TRBC1 and TRBC2 were covered by a beta constant-region primer of two equimolar oligonucleotides. Ligated cDNA was amplified by four rounds of PCR with nested alpha and beta constant-region primers and SP2. TCRdb reprocessed the UMI-ligation and nested PCR reads with MiXCR, giving one entry per CDR3 protein. The sample shows about 85,000 distinct CDR3 sequences, under 15% of them seen only once. After the first PCR, alpha and beta chain libraries were processed separately. CD8 T cells were positively selected from what remained after CD4 positive selection. The clonotype originates from a human donor in good health. Sequencing input: central memory CD4+ T cells from blood.

DNA of the CDR3: TGTGCCAGCAGCACCCCTAGCACAGATACGCAGTATTTT. Residues: CASSTPSTDTQYF. The chain combines TRBV5-5 with TRBJ2-3; D gene unclear. Germline assignment: CDR1 SGHKS and CDR2 YYEKEE (reference sequence). There are 13 residues in the CDR3. The germline V and J ends were trimmed by 4 bases and 0 bases, with 6 bases remaining between them.